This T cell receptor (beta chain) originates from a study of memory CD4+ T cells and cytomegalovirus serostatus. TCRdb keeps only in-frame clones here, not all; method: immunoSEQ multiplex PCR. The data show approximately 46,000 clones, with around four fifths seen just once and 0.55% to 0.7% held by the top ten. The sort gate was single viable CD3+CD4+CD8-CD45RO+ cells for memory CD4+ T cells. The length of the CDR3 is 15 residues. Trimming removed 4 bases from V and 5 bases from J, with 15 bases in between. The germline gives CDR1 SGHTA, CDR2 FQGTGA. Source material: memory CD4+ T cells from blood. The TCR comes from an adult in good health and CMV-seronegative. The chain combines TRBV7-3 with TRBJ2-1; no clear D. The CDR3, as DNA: TGTGCCAGCAGCTATTCGGTGGGTAGGCACAATGAGCAGTTCTTC. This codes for CASSYSVGRHNEQFF.